Each of the 26 T cell receptor beta chains below was sequenced from the same sample in a study of T cells in Graves' hyperthyroidism and ophthalmopathy. Amplification yielded TCR beta CDR3 regions, with RNA transcripts as the source. With the HTBI primer set, the TCR CDR3 went through a first round of RT-PCR. TCRdb passed the multiplex PCR reads through MiXCR, listing each CDR3 protein once. Among about 840,000 distinct CDR3 sequences listed, 38% were seen once. The sequencing sample was made of blood. These TCRs come from a man aged 18 to 30 with Graves' hyperthyroidism.

This chain uses TRBV7-8 with TRBJ1-1; maybe TRBD1 (6 bases). This CDR3 is built from 15 residues. V was clipped by 2 bases and J by 7 bases, with 17 bases between them. The germline gives CDR1 SGHVS, CDR2 FQNEAQ. The CDR3 bases are TGTGCCAGCAGCTTAAGGGGGGGGGGCACTTTTGAAGCTTTCTTT. It yields the protein CASSLRGGGTFEAFF.

The chain has TRBV25-1 and TRBJ1-4, with a tentative D call TRBD1 (6 bases). CDR1 and CDR2 (germline): MGHDK, SYGVNS. Trimming left V 8 bases short and J 5 bases short, with 18 bases between. The CDR3 sequence is 15 residues long. CDR3 DNA sequence: TGTGCCAGCCGCCAAACAGGGCAGCCGAATGAAAAACTGTTTTTT. The encoded protein is CASRQTGQPNEKLFF.

This clonotype was seen a few times. The chain links TRBV6-1 to TRBJ1-2, with D possibly TRBD1 on 6 matching bases. Trimming removed 6 bases at V and 1 base at J, with 15 bases between. The CDR3 loop spans 15 amino acids. Germline loops: CDR1 MNHNS, CDR2 SASEGT. CDR3 nucleotide sequence: TGTGCCAGCAGACCGGACAGAGCGCATAACTATGGCTACACCTTC. Amino acid sequence: CASRPDRAHNYGYTF.

The chain joins TRBV14 to TRBJ1-4; 7 positions agree with TRBD1. The J segment lost 1 base and the V segment lost 4 bases, leaving 3 bases of the junction unmatched. The CDR3 runs to 15 residues. Germline V gives CDR1 SGHDN, CDR2 FVKESK. The CDR3 region is CASSPYRGTNEKLFF. CDR3 sequence (DNA): TGTGCCAGCAGCCCATACAGGGGAACTAATGAAAAACTGTTTTTT.

Notes on this clonotype: A single base separates this from a much larger clone, so it may be a read error. This chain connects TRBV9 to TRBJ1-1; D is ambiguous. Trimming left V 4 bases short and J 3 bases short, with 7 bases between. The germline V gene has CDR1 SGDLS and CDR2 YYNGEE. This CDR3 spans 12 amino acids. CDR3 amino acids: CASSNRDTEAFF. DNA of the CDR3: TGTGCCAGCAGCAACCGGGACACTGAAGCTTTCTTT.

This clonotype was observed at least ten times. The chain is built from TRBV20-1 and TRBJ2-5, with 9 positions matching TRBD1. The germline gives CDR1 DFQATT, CDR2 SNEGSKA (reference sequence). The CDR3 is 13 amino acids. V shed 5 bases and J 5 bases; nucleotides not matched to a gene: 6. CDR3 amino acids: CSALGQGAETQYF. The CDR3 coding sequence is TGCAGTGCTTTGGGACAGGGTGCGGAGACCCAGTACTTC.

The V and J genes are TRBV7-9 and TRBJ1-1; possibly TRBD1 for D (6 bases). CDR1 SEHNR and CDR2 FQNEAQ come from the germline V gene (reference sequence). The CDR3 loop spans 14 amino acids. V lost 6 bases and J lost 5, with 16 bases in between. CDR3 bases: TGTGCCAGCAGTTTAACCTTCAGGGGTACTGAAGCTTTCTTT. Encoded protein: CASSLTFRGTEAFF.

The genes are TRBV6-2 or TRBV6-3 and TRBJ1-2; no definite D call. The V gene's germline CDR1 is MNHEY and CDR2 SVGEGT. There are 12 residues in the CDR3. V was trimmed by 7 bases and J by 3 bases, leaving 9 bases between them. As DNA, the CDR3 is TGTGCCAGCACAGACCTAGACTATGGCTACACCTTC. Translated, it gives CASTDLDYGYTF.

CDR3 sequence: CASSSSGVNQPQHF. The CDR3 DNA follows: TGTGCCAGCAGCTCCTCAGGGGTCAATCAGCCCCAGCATTTT. The J gene is TRBJ1-5, the V gene TRBV7-9; tentative D call: TRBD1 (6 bases). The CDR3 runs 14 residues. Germline loops: CDR1 SEHNR, CDR2 FQNEAQ (reference sequence). V was clipped by 4 bases and J by 3 bases, with 10 bases between them.

This clonotype occurred many times. The genes are TRBV11-2 and TRBJ1-1; no firm D call. The ends were cut back, 1 base at V and 8 bases at J, with 8 bases in the middle. This CDR3 region has 12 residues. Germline CDR1 SGHAT, CDR2 FQNNGV. CDR3 sequence: CASSLAGVEAFF. The DNA of the CDR3 is TGTGCCAGCAGCTTAGCAGGAGTCGAAGCTTTCTTT.

This clonotype was counted at least ten times. This chain links TRBV20-1 with TRBJ2-7, with TRBD1 as a possible D gene (6 bases). V lost 0 bases and J lost 9, with 12 bases in between. This CDR3 has 12 amino acids. The V gene's germline CDR1 is DFQATT and CDR2 SNEGSKA (reference sequence). In DNA form, the CDR3 reads TGCAGTGCTAGAGATCGTTTGACAGGGCAGTACTTC. It codes for CSARDRLTGQYF.

Many counts were recorded for this clonotype. The CDR3 DNA is TGTGCCAGCAGCGAGACACCAGAGATCTATGGCTACACCTTC. It specifies CASSETPEIYGYTF. The chain recombines TRBV14 with TRBJ1-2, with D unresolved. V shed 5 bases and J shed 4 bases, with 14 bases lying between them. Germline V gene sequence: CDR1 SGHDN, CDR2 FVKESK. The CDR3 has 14 amino acids.

This chain uses TRBV6-1 with TRBJ1-6; perhaps TRBD1 as D (5 bases). The CDR3 extends over 11 amino acids. Germline assignment: CDR1 MNHNS and CDR2 SASEGT. Trimming removed 6 bases from V and 14 bases from J, with 11 bases in between. CDR3 region: CASSATESLHF. As DNA, the CDR3 is TGTGCCAGCAGCGCGACAGAATCCCTCCACTTT.

The J gene is TRBJ2-5, the V gene TRBV9, with 13 bases lining up with TRBD2. This CDR3 contains 15 residues. CDR1 and CDR2 from the germline V gene are SGDLS and YYNGEE. V was pared by 2 bases and J by 3 bases, with 1 base of the junction left unmatched. CDR3 nucleotides: TGTGCCAGCAGCGTCGGGACTAGCGGGAAAGAGACCCAGTACTTC. Translating gives CASSVGTSGKETQYF.

This clonotype appeared many times. The J gene is TRBJ1-3, the V gene TRBV19, with no clear D. Per the germline V gene, CDR1 is LNHDA and CDR2 is SQIVND (reference sequence). This CDR3 is built from 16 residues. Trimming removed 8 bases at V and 0 bases at J, with 17 bases between. For the CDR3, the DNA is TGTGCCAGTCTTACCTGCATTCCTAACTCTGGAAACACCATATATTTT. It specifies CASLTCIPNSGNTIYF.

As to this clonotype: Given a much more abundant clone one base away, this may be a read error. The chain links TRBV19 to TRBJ1-1; D gene ambiguous. The CDR3 sequence is 15 residues long. Looked up from germline, CDR1 is LNHDA and CDR2 is SQIVND (reference sequence). In nucleotides, the CDR3 is TGTGCCGGTAGTATACGAGCTGCAGGGAACACTGAAGCTTTCTTT. Its translation is CAGSIRAAGNTEAFF.

As DNA, the CDR3 is TGCGCCAGCAGCTCATCGGGGGGCGTCCGGACTGAAGCTTTCTTT. Protein product: CASSSSGGVRTEAFF. J is TRBJ1-1 and V is TRBV5-1, with D possibly TRBD1 on 6 matching bases. V lost 3 bases to trimming and J lost 5 bases, with 17 bases between them. The CDR3 covers 15 residues. The germline V gene encodes CDR1 SGHRS and CDR2 YFSETQ.

This clonotype was observed a few times. The chain has TRBV6-5 and TRBJ2-7, with D uncertain. From germline, CDR1 is MNHEY and CDR2 SVGAGI. This CDR3 contains 13 residues. V gave up 4 bases and J gave up 3 bases, with 10 bases separating them. CDR3: CASSSTSDYEQYF. The CDR3 region has the DNA TGTGCCAGCAGTTCCACCTCCGACTACGAGCAGTACTTC.

The chain recombines TRBV24-1 with TRBJ2-2; D ambiguous. Trimming removed 0 bases from V and 6 bases from J, with 19 bases in between. Germline CDR1 reads KGHDR; CDR2 reads SFDVKD. The CDR3 consists of 18 residues. The CDR3 region has the DNA TGTGCCACCAGTGATTTGCGAGGCGATAGGTACAGCCCCGGGGAGCTGTTTTTT. Translated, it gives CATSDLRGDRYSPGELFF.

As concerns this clonotype: This may be a read error: a much more frequent sequence differs by one nucleotide. The chain recombines TRBV7-9 with TRBJ1-6; a weak D match, TRBD1 (5 bases). The germline V gene encodes CDR1 SEHNR and CDR2 FQNEAQ (reference sequence). This CDR3 region has 14 residues. The CDR3 loop reads CASSLSRVASPPHF. The CDR3 DNA is TGTGCCAGCAGCCTTAGCAGGGTGGCTTCACCCCCCCACTTT.

Comments on this clonotype: At one end the junction does not follow the germline gene, possibly because of a read error. The rearrangement joins TRBV5-1 to TRBJ1-6, with unresolved D. This CDR3 is 13 amino acids long. Germline CDR1 and CDR2: SGHRS and YFSETQ. The CDR3 nucleotides are TGCGCCAGCAGCTTGGAAGTTAGTTCATCCCTCCACTTT. It is translated as CASSLEVSSSLHF.

This rearrangement joins TRBV2 to TRBJ2-7, with 8 positions matching TRBD1. CDR3 size: 13 residues. V lost 6 bases to trimming and J lost 3 bases; unmatched junction nucleotides: 4. CDR1 and CDR2 (germline): SNHLY, FYNNEI. The DNA for the CDR3 is TGTGCCAGCAGGGACGGGACAGGCTACGAGCAGTACTTC. It encodes CASRDGTGYEQYF. The full variable domain, completed using reference TRBV2 and TRBJ2-7, is EPEVTQTPSHQVTQMGQEVILRCVPISNHLYFYWYRQILGQKVEFLVSFYNNEISEKSEIFDDQFSVERPDGSNFTLKIRSTKLEDSAMYFCASRDGTGYEQYFGPGTRLTVT.

The chain is built from TRBV5-5 and TRBJ2-7; TRBD1 is a possible D gene (6 bases). Trimming stripped 4 bases from V and 3 bases from J, with 14 bases between. The CDR3 loop spans 14 amino acids. The germline V gene encodes CDR1 SGHKS and CDR2 YYEKEE (reference sequence). The DNA of the CDR3 is TGTGCCAGCAGCACTAACAGGGACGACTACGAGCAGTACTTC. Protein product: CASSTNRDDYEQYF.

As to this clonotype: An end of the junction differs from the germline gene, which may be a read error. The chain carries TRBV19 and TRBJ1-5, with D perhaps matching TRBD1 (6 bases). Germline V gives CDR1 LNHDA, CDR2 SQIVND (reference sequence). The CDR3 spans 13 residues. The CDR3 region has the DNA TGTGCCAGTAGTATCCATAGGGGGGGGGAAGCTCCTTTT. Protein: CASSIHRGGEAPF.

J is TRBJ1-1 and V is TRBV2, with 9 bases identical to TRBD1. The CDR3 length is 17 residues. Germline loops: CDR1 SNHLY, CDR2 FYNNEI. The V and J ends lost 3 bases and 0 bases, in that order; junction bases with no gene match: 8. CDR3 nucleotide sequence: TGTGCCAGCAGTGATGCGGGACAGGGCCCCTTGAACACTGAAGCTTTCTTT. Protein product: CASSDAGQGPLNTEAFF.

This clonotype was detected only a few times. The chain combines TRBV5-1 with TRBJ1-1, with D possibly TRBD1 on 6 matching bases. Trimming took off 3 bases at V and 1 base at J, with 13 bases between the two ends. This CDR3 is built from 15 residues. Germline CDR1 and CDR2: SGHRS and YFSETQ. The CDR3 loop reads CASSSLRGANTEAFF. CDR3 bases: TGCGCCAGCAGCTCCCTTAGGGGGGCGAACACTGAAGCTTTCTTT.